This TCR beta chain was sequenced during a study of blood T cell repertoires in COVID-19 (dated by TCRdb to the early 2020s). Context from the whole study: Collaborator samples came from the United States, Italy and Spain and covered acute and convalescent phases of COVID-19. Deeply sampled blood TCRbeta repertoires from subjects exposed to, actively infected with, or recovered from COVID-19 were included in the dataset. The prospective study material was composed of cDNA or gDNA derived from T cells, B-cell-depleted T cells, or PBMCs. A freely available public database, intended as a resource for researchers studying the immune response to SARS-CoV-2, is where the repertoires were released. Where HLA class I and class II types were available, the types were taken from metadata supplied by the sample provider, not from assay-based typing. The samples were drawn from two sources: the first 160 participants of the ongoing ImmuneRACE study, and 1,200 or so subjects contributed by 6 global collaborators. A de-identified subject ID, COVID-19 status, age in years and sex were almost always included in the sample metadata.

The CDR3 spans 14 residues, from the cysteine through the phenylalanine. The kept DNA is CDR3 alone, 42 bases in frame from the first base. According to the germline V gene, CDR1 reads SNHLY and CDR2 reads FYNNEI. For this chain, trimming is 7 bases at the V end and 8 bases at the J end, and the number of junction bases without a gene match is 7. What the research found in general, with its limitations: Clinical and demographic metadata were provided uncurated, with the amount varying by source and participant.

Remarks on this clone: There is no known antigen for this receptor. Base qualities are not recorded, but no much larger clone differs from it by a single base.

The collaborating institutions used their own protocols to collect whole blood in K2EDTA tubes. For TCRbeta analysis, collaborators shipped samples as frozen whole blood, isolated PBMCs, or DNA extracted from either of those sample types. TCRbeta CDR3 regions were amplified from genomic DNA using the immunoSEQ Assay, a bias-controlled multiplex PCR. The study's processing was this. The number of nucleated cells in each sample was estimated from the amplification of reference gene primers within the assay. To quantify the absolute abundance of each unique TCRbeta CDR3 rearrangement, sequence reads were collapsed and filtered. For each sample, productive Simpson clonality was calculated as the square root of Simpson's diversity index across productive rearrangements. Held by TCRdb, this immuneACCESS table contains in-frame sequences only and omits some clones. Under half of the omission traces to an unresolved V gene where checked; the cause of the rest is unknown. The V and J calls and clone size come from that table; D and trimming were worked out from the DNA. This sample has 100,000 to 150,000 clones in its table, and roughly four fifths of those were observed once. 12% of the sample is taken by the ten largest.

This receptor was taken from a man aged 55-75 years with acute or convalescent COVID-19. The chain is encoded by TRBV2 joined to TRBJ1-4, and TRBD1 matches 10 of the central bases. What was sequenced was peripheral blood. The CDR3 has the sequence CASTWDRGEEKLFF. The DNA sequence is TGTGCCAGCACTTGGGACAGGGGAGAGGAAAAACTGTTTTTT.